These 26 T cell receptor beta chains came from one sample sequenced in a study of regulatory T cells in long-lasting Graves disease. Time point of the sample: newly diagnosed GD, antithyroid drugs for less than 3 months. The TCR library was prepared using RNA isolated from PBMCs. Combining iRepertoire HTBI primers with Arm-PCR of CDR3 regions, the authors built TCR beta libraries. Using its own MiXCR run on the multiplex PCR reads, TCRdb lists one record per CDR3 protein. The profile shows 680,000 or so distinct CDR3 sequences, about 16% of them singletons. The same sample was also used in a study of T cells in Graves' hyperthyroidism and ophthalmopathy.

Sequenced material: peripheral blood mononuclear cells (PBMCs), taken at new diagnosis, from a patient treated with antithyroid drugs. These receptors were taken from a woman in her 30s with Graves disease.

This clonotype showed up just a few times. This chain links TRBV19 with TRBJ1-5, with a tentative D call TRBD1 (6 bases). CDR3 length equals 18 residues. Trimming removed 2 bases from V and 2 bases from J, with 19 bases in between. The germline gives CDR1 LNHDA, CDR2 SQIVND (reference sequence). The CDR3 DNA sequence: TGTGCCAGTAGTATAATAGGGCAGGGGTTTCCTCGCAATCAGCCCCAGCATTTT. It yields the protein CASSIIGQGFPRNQPQHF. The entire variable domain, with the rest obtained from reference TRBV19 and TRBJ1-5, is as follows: DGGITQSPKYLFRKEGQNVTLSCEQNLNHDAMYWYRQDPGQGLRLIYYSQIVNDFQKGDIAEGYSVSREKKESFPLTVTSAQKNPTAFYLCASSIIGQGFPRNQPQHFGDGTRLSIL.

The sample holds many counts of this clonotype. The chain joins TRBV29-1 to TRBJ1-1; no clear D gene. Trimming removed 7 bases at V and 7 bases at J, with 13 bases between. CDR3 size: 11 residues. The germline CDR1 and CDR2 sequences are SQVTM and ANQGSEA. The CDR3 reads CSAPHGYEAFF. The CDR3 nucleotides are TGCAGCGCACCCCACGGCTATGAAGCTTTCTTT.

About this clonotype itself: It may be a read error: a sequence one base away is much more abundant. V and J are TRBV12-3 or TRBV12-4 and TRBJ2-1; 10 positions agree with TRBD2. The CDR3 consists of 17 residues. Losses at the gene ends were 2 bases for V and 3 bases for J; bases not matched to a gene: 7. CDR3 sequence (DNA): TGTGCCAGCAGTTTACGGACTAGCGGAGTCATCTACAATGAGCAGTTCTTC. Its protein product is CASSLRTSGVIYNEQFF.

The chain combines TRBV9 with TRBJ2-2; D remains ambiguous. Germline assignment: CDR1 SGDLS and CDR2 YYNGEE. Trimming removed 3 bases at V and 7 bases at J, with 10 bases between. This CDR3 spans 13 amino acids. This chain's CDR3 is CASSATDFGELFF. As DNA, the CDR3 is TGTGCCAGCAGCGCCACAGACTTCGGGGAGCTGTTTTTT.

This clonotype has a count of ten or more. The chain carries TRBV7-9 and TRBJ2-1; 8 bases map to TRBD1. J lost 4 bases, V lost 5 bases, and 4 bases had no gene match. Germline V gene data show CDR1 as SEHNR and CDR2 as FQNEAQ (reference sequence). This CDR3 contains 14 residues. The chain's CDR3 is CASSRRTGYNEQFF. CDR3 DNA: TGTGCCAGCAGCCGCCGGACAGGGTACAATGAGCAGTTCTTC.

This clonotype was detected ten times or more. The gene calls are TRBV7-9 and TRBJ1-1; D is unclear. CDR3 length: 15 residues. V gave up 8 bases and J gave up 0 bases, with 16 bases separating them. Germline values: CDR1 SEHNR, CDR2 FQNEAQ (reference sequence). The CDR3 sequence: CASSNGEAMNTEAFF. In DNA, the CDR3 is TGTGCCAGCTCTAATGGGGAGGCGATGAACACTGAAGCTTTCTTT.

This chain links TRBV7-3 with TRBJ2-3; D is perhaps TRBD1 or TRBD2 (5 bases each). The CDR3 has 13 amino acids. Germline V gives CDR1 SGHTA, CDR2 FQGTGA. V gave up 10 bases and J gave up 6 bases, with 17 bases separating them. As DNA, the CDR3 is TGTGCCACCGGCGAGGGGCCCAAGGATACGCAGTATTTT. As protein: CATGEGPKDTQYF.

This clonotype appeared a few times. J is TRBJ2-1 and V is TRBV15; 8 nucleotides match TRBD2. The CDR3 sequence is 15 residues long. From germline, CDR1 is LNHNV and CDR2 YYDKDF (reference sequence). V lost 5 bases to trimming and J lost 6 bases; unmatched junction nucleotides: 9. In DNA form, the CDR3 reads TGTGCCACCAGCGGTACATCACTAGCGGCCAATGAGCAGTTCTTC. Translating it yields CATSGTSLAANEQFF.

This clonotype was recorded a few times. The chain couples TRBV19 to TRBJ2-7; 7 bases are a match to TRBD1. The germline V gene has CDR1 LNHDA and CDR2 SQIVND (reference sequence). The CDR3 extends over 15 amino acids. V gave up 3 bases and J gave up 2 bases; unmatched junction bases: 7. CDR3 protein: CASSISRGTTYEQYF. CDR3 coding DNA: TGTGCCAGTAGTATTAGCAGGGGGACCACCTACGAGCAGTACTTC.

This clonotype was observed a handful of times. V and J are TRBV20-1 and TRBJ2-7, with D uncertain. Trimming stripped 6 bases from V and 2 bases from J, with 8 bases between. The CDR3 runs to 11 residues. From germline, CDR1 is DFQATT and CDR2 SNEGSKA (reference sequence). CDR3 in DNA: TGCAGTGCGCTTCCAGCCTACGAGCAGTACTTC. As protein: CSALPAYEQYF.

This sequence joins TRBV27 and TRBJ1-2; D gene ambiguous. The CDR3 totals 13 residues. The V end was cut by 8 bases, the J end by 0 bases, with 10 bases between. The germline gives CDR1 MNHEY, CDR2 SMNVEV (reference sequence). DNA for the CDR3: TGTGCCAGCTCGAGACAATCTAACTATGGCTACACCTTC. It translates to CASSRQSNYGYTF.

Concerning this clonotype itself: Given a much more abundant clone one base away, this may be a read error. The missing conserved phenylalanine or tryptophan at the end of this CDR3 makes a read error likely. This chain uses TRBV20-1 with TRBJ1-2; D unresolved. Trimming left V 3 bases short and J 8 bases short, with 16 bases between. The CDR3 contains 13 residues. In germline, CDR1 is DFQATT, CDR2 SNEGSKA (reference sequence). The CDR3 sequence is CSASGQVNTGYTV. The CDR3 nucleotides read TGCAGTGCTAGTGGCCAGGTTAATACGGGCTACACCGTC.

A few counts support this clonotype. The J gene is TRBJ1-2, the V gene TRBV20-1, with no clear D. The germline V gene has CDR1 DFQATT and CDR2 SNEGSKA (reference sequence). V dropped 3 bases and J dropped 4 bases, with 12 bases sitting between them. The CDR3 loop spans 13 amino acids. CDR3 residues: CSASGSLGYGYTF. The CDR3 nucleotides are TGCAGTGCTAGTGGAAGCCTTGGCTATGGCTACACCTTC.

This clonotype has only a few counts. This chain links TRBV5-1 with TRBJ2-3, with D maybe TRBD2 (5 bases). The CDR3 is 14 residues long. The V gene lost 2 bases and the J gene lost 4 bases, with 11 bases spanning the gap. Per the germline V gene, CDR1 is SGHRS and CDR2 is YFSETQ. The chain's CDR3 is CASSFGASSDTQYF. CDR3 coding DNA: TGCGCCAGCAGCTTTGGTGCTAGCTCAGATACGCAGTATTTT.

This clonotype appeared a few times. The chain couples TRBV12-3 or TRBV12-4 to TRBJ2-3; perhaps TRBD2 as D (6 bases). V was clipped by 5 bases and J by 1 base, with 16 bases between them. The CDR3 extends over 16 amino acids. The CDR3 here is CASSRGSSGGTDTQYF. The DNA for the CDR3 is TGTGCCAGCAGTCGAGGGTCATCGGGGGGCACAGATACGCAGTATTTT.

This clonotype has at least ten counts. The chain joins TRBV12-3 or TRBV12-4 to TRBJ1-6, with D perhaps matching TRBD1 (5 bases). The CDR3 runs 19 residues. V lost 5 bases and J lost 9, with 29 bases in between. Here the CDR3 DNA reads TGTGCCAGCAGTCAATCAGGGCACTCGGCCTCGTGGTCTTTTTCACCCCTCCACTTT. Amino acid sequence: CASSQSGHSASWSFSPLHF.

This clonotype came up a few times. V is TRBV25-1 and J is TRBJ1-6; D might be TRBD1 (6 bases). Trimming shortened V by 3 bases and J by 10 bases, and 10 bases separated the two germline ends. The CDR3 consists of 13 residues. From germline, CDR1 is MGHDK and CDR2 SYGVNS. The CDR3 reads CASSEQGWSPLHF. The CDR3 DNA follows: TGTGCCAGCAGTGAGCAGGGGTGGTCACCCCTCCACTTT.

The CDR3 loop is CASRARQSNQPQHF. The CDR3 DNA reads as TGTGCCAGCAGGGCCCGACAGAGCAATCAGCCCCAGCATTTT. The rearrangement links TRBV28 to TRBJ1-5; D is perhaps TRBD1 (5 bases). This CDR3 has 14 residues. V lost 6 bases to trimming and J lost 1 base, with 10 bases between them. Germline V gene sequence: CDR1 MDHEN, CDR2 SYDVKM.

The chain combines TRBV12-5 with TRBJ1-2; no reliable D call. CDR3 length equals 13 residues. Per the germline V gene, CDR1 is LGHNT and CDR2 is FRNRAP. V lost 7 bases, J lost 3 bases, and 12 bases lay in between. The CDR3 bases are TGTGCTAGTGCCTTGGACGGGGACTATGGCTACACCTTC. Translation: CASALDGDYGYTF.

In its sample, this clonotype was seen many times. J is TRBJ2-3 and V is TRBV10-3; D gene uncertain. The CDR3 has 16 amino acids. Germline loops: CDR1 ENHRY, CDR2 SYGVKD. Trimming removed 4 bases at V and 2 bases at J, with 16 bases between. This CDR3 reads CAISVVGPPSTDTQYF. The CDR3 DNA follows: TGTGCCATCAGTGTAGTAGGACCTCCTTCCACAGATACGCAGTATTTT.

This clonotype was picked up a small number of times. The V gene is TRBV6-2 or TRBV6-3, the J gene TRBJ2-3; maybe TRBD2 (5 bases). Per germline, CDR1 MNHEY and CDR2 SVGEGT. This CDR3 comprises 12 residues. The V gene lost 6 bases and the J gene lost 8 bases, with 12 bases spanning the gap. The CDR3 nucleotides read TGTGCCAGCAGCCACCTACGGGGTACGCAGTATTTT. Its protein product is CASSHLRGTQYF.

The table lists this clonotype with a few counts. CDR3 bases: TGTGCCACCAGTGATTCCGCCTCGATAAACAATGAGCAGTTCTTC. Residues: CATSDSASINNEQFF. The chain combines TRBV24-1 with TRBJ2-1; D is undetermined. This CDR3 region has 15 residues. CDR1 is KGHDR, CDR2 SFDVKD, per germline. The germline V and J ends were trimmed by 2 bases and 5 bases, with 12 bases remaining between them.

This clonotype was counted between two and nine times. DNA for the CDR3: TGTGCCAGCTCACCAAAGGACGGGTTTGACTATGGCTACACCTTC. Its protein product is CASSPKDGFDYGYTF. The chain combines TRBV18 with TRBJ1-2; no definite D call. The CDR3 contains 15 residues. Trimming took off 2 bases at V and 3 bases at J, with 13 bases between the two ends. CDR1 and CDR2 (germline): KGHSH, LQKENI.

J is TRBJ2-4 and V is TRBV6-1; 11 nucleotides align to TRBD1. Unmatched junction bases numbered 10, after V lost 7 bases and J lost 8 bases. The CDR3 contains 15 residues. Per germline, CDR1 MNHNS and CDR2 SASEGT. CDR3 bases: TGTGCCAGCAAAGGACAGGGGGCGTTTGGGGACATTCAGTACTTC. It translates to CASKGQGAFGDIQYF.

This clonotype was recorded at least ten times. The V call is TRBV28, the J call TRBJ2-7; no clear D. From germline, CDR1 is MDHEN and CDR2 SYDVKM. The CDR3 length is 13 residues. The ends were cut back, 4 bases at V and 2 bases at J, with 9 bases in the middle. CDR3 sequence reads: CASSSGSAYEQYF. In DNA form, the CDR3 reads TGTGCCAGCAGTTCCGGGTCGGCCTACGAGCAGTACTTC.

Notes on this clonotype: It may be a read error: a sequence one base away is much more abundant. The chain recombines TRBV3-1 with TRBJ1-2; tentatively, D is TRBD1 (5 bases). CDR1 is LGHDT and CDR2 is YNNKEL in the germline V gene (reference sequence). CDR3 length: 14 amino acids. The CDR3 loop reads CACSQGAGSGGYTF. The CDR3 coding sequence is TGTGCCTGCAGCCAAGGGGCAGGGTCGGGCGGCTACACCTTC.